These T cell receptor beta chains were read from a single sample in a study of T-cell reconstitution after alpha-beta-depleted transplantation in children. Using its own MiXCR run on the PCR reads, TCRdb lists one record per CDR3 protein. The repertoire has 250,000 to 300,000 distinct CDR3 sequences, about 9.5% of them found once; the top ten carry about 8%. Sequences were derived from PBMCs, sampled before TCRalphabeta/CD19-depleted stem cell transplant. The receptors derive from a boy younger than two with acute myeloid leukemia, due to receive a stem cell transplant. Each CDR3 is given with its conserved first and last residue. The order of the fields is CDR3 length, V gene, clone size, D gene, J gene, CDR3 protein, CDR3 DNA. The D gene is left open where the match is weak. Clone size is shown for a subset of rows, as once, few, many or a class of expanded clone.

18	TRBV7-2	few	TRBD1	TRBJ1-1	CASSLAWYGLQGQTEAFF	TGTGCCAGCAGCTTAGCATGGTACGGTTTACAGGGGCAAACTGAAGCTTTCTTT
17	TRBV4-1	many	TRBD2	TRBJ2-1	CASSQEPAGVSYNEQFF	TGCGCCAGCAGCCAAGAACCAGCGGGAGTCTCCTACAATGAGCAGTTCTTC
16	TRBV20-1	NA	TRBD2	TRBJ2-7	CSASSSGRAFSYEQYF	TGCAGTGCTAGTTCTAGCGGGAGGGCCTTCTCCTACGAGCAGTACTTC
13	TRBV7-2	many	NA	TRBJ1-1	CASSLRQRAEAFF	TGTGCCAGCAGCTTAAGGCAACGTGCTGAAGCTTTCTTT
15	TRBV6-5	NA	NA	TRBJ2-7	CASSYFGPLVDEQYF	TGTGCCAGCAGTTACTTTGGTCCGCTCGTAGACGAGCAGTACTTC
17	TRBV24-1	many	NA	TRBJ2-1	CATSDLPQGFERNEQFF	TGTGCCACCAGTGATTTACCGCAGGGGTTTGAACGCAATGAGCAGTTCTTC
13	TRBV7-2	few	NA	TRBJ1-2	CASSLQNFYGYTF	TGTGCCAGCAGCTTACAGAATTTCTATGGCTACACCTTC
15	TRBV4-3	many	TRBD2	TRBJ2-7	CASSQDSGSSYEQYF	TGCGCCAGCAGCCAAGATAGCGGGAGCTCCTACGAGCAGTACTTC
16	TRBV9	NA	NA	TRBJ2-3	CASTQGGGATTDTQYF	TGTGCCAGCACCCAAGGGGGGGGGGCCACCACAGATACGCAGTATTTT
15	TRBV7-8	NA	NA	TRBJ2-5	CASSSLVGAGETQYF	TGTGCCAGCAGCTCGTTGGTGGGAGCAGGGGAGACCCAGTACTTC
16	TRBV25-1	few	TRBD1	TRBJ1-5	CASSESGTGNGQPQHF	TGTGCCAGCAGTGAATCCGGGACAGGGAACGGTCAGCCCCAGCATTTT
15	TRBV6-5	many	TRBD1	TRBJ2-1	CASSTSGTAYNEQFF	TGTGCCAGCAGTACATCCGGGACAGCTTACAATGAGCAGTTCTTC
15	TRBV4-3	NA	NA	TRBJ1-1	CASSQETAYSTEAFF	TGCGCCAGCAGCCAGGAGACAGCCTATTCCACTGAAGCTTTCTTT
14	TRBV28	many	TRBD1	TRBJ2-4	CASRIDRDRNIQYF	TGTGCCAGCAGGATTGACAGGGACCGAAACATTCAGTACTTC
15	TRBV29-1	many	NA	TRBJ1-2	CSVGRGGGGNYGYTF	TGCAGCGTTGGAAGAGGGGGGGGTGGGAACTATGGCTACACCTTC
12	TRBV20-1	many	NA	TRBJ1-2	CSASPGYYGYTF	TGCAGTGCTAGTCCGGGGTACTATGGCTACACCTTC